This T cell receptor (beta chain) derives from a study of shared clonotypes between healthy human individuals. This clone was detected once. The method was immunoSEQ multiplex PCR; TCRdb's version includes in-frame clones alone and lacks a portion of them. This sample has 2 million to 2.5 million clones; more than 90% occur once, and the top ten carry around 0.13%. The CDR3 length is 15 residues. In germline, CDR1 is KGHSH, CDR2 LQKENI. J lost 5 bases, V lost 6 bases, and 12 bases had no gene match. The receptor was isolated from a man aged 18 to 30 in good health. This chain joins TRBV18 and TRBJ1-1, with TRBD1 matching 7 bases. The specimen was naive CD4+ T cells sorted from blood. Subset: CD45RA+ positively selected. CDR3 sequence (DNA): TGTGCCAGCTCGATCGGACAGGCGACGCATACTGAAGCTTTCTTT. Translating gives CASSIGQATHTEAFF.